The 20 T cell receptor beta chains presented below share a single source sample, sequenced in a study of T cell responses to AZD1222 COVID-19 vaccine (dated by TCRdb to the early 2020s). The time point label on this specimen signifies: about 28 days (+/-7) after the second vaccine dose. Libraries came from the immunoSEQ multiplex PCR assay. TCRdb holds this immuneACCESS table with in-frame rearrangements only. Some clones are missing; in checked studies, unresolved V genes explain under half, and the rest has no known cause. This sample lists 60,000 to 75,000 clones; around four fifths were detected once. Roughly 6.5% of the sample belongs to the ten largest clones. The sequences come from peripheral blood, collected 28 days after the second AZD1222 dose. Every receptor here comes from an adult who received the AZD1222 COVID-19 vaccine.

V usage is TRBV27 and J usage is TRBJ1-4, with D possibly matching TRBD1 (5 bases). Trimming shortened V by 3 bases and J by 5 bases, and 16 bases separated the two germline ends. CDR1 is MNHEY, CDR2 SMNVEV, per germline (reference sequence). The CDR3 spans 16 residues. CDR3 bases: TGTGCCAGCAGTTTTCTCCGGGGGACGGAGAATGAAAAACTGTTTTTT. This sequence encodes CASSFLRGTENEKLFF.

Only a few counts were recorded for this clone. As DNA, the CDR3 is TGTGCCAGCAGCCATTTACCGATACAGGACTCCTACAATGAGCAGTTCTTC. It is translated as CASSHLPIQDSYNEQFF. The chain carries TRBV27 and TRBJ2-1; weak D call: TRBD1 (5 bases). The germline CDR1 and CDR2 sequences are MNHEY and SMNVEV (reference sequence). The CDR3 totals 17 residues. V was trimmed by 6 bases and J by 0 bases, leaving 18 bases between them.

The V call is TRBV28, the J call TRBJ1-1; no reliable D call. CDR1 MDHEN and CDR2 SYDVKM come from the germline V gene. V was cut by 3 bases and J by 7 bases, with 6 bases left in between. This CDR3 comprises 11 residues. The CDR3 loop reads CASSFQIEAFF. The CDR3 coding sequence is TGTGCCAGCAGTTTCCAGATTGAAGCTTTCTTT. Full variable domain (outside the CDR3, taken from reference TRBV28 and TRBJ1-1): DVKVTQSSRYLVKRTGEKVFLECVQDMDHENMFWYRQDPGLGLRLIYFSYDVKMKEKGDIPEGYSVSREKKERFSLILESASTNQTSMYLCASSFQIEAFFGQGTRLTVV.

The chain joins TRBV5-1 to TRBJ2-3; no clear D gene. The CDR3 loop spans 14 amino acids. V lost 0 bases, J lost 2 bases, and 7 bases lay in between. The germline gives CDR1 SGHRS, CDR2 YFSETQ. The CDR3 is CASSLGPATDTQYF. CDR3 bases: TGCGCCAGCAGCTTGGGCCCCGCCACAGATACGCAGTATTTT.

As DNA, the CDR3 is TGTGCCAGCAGCCGTCGGGACAGGGCAGCCACTGAAGCTTTCTTT. Translation: CASSRRDRAATEAFF. This rearrangement joins TRBV7-9 to TRBJ1-1, with 9 bases aligning to TRBD1. V was clipped by 5 bases and J by 4 bases; unmatched bases: 8. Germline lookup yields CDR1 SEHNR and CDR2 FQNEAQ (reference sequence). CDR3 size: 15 residues.

The chain couples TRBV11-2 to TRBJ1-1; D ambiguous. Germline V gene sequence: CDR1 SGHAT, CDR2 FQNNGV. The CDR3 totals 16 residues. V was pared by 5 bases and J by 5 bases, with 21 bases between. CDR3 coding DNA: TGTGCCAGCAGCCTCTCCAGAACAGTCGTAGGAACTGAAGCTTTCTTT. This encodes CASSLSRTVVGTEAFF.

CDR3 DNA sequence: TGTGCCAGCAGCTTGGGACCGACTCAAGAGACCCAGTACTTC. Translation gives CASSLGPTQETQYF. The chain uses TRBV13 and TRBJ2-5; D may be TRBD1 or TRBD2 (5 bases each). The CDR3 is made up of 14 amino acids. V was cut by 3 bases and J by 2 bases, with 10 bases left in between. Germline V gene data show CDR1 as PRHDT and CDR2 as FYEKMQ (reference sequence). Variable domain in full (rest from reference TRBV13 and TRBJ2-5): AAGVIQSPRHLIKEKRETATLKCYPIPRHDTVYWYQQGPGQDPQFLISFYEKMQSDKGSIPDRFSAQQFSDYHSELNMSSLELGDSALYFCASSLGPTQETQYFGPGTRLLVL.

V usage is TRBV5-1 and J usage is TRBJ1-6; D is uncertain. The CDR3 contains 12 residues. Germline V gene sequence: CDR1 SGHRS, CDR2 YFSETQ. Trimming pared 2 bases from V and 9 bases from J, leaving 6 bases between. The CDR3 protein is CASSFGASPLHF. The CDR3 coding sequence is TGCGCCAGCAGCTTTGGCGCTTCACCCCTCCACTTT.

This chain connects TRBV4-3 to TRBJ1-4; D unclear. The CDR3 contains 16 residues. Germline CDR1 is LGHNA and CDR2 is YSLEER. The V end was cut by 3 bases, the J end by 2 bases, with 13 bases between. CDR3 nucleotide sequence: TGCGCCAGCAGCCAGTGGAGTATAGGCACTAATGAAAAACTGTTTTTT. Its protein product is CASSQWSIGTNEKLFF.

The chain has TRBV6-5 and TRBJ1-2, with D tentatively TRBD1 (6 bases). The CDR3 covers 12 residues. In germline, CDR1 is MNHEY, CDR2 SVGAGI. Trimming took off 8 bases at V and 7 bases at J, with 14 bases between the two ends. DNA for the CDR3: TGTGCCAGCGGGGAGGGGGGCCCTGGCTACACCTTC. It encodes CASGEGGPGYTF.

The V call is TRBV6-5, the J call TRBJ1-2, with a weak D call TRBD1 (6 bases). Trimming took 6 bases from V and 7 from J, leaving 18 bases between them. The CDR3 extends over 14 amino acids. In germline, CDR1 is MNHEY, CDR2 SVGAGI. The CDR3 spells CASRPPQGRIGYTF. The CDR3 DNA reads TGTGCCAGCAGACCGCCGCAGGGGAGGATTGGCTACACCTTC.

V usage is TRBV10-3 and J usage is TRBJ1-3, with D perhaps matching TRBD1 (5 bases). This CDR3 is built from 14 residues. Trimming shortened V by 3 bases and J by 2 bases, and 8 bases separated the two germline ends. Germline values: CDR1 ENHRY, CDR2 SYGVKD. CDR3 sequence reads: CAISEGVPGNTIYF. CDR3 in DNA: TGTGCCATCAGTGAAGGGGTCCCTGGAAACACCATATATTTT.

This chain links TRBV24-1 with TRBJ2-2, with a weak D call TRBD2 (6 bases). Trimming took off 2 bases at V and 5 bases at J, with 14 bases between the two ends. The CDR3 runs 16 residues. From germline, CDR1 is KGHDR and CDR2 SFDVKD. DNA for the CDR3: TGTGCCACCAGTGATTCCATCCCGGGGGTGACCGGGGAGCTGTTTTTT. Translated, it gives CATSDSIPGVTGELFF.

The gene calls are TRBV7-9 and TRBJ2-7; D may match TRBD1 or TRBD2 (6 bases each). CDR1 and CDR2 from the germline V gene are SEHNR and FQNEAQ (reference sequence). V lost 3 bases to trimming and J lost 0 bases, with 12 bases between them. This CDR3 is 15 amino acids long. The CDR3 sequence is CASSLRDIFSYEQYF. CDR3 DNA sequence: TGTGCCAGCAGCTTGCGGGACATCTTCTCCTACGAGCAGTACTTC.

The chain combines TRBV5-4 with TRBJ2-1, with 7 bases fitting TRBD1. The junction had 10 bases not matched to a gene; V was cut back by 0 bases and J by 1 base. CDR3 length equals 18 residues. Germline lookup yields CDR1 SGHNT and CDR2 YYREEE (reference sequence). CDR3 nucleotides: TGTGCCAGCAGCTTGGGGGGCCAGGGGGTTTATTCCTACAATGAGCAGTTCTTC. Translation gives CASSLGGQGVYSYNEQFF.

The genes are TRBV13 and TRBJ1-3; possibly TRBD1 for D (5 bases). From germline, CDR1 is PRHDT and CDR2 FYEKMQ (reference sequence). The CDR3 length is 15 residues. V was clipped by 1 base and J by 3 bases, with 10 bases between them. The CDR3 DNA sequence: TGTGCCAGCAGCTTAGCGGGGGTTGGTGGAAACACCATATATTTT. Protein: CASSLAGVGGNTIYF.

This clone turned up a few times. The chain links TRBV18 to TRBJ2-7; D possibly matches TRBD1 or TRBD2 (5 bases each). Germline V gene data show CDR1 as KGHSH and CDR2 as LQKENI. The CDR3 extends over 15 amino acids. The ends were cut back, 2 bases at V and 0 bases at J, with 11 bases in the middle. The CDR3 is CASSPSRDASYEQYF. DNA of the CDR3: TGTGCCAGCTCACCAAGCCGGGACGCCTCCTACGAGCAGTACTTC. The full variable domain, in which reference TRBV18 and TRBJ2-7 provide the parts outside the CDR3, is NAGVMQNPRHLVRRRGQEARLRCSPMKGHSHVYWYRQLPEEGLKFMVYLQKENIIDESGMPKERFSAEFPKEGPSILRIQQVVRGDSAAYFCASSPSRDASYEQYFGPGTRLTVT.

The chain combines TRBV2 with TRBJ2-7; a weak D match, TRBD1 (6 bases). The length of the CDR3 is 18 residues. With 5 bases removed from V and 4 bases from J, the gap between germline ends came to 27 bases. Germline values: CDR1 SNHLY, CDR2 FYNNEI. CDR3 residues: CASSWSRTAAEMTYEQYF. For the CDR3, the DNA is TGTGCCAGCAGTTGGTCAAGGACAGCGGCAGAGATGACTTACGAGCAGTACTTC.

The chain is built from TRBV28 and TRBJ2-7; D might be TRBD1 or TRBD2, each matching 5 bases. The CDR3 is 12 residues long. The germline V and J ends were trimmed by 3 bases and 6 bases, with 9 bases remaining between them. From germline, CDR1 is MDHEN and CDR2 SYDVKM. In DNA form, the CDR3 reads TGTGCCAGCAGTTTTGTGGGACCCGAGCAGTACTTC. Translated, it gives CASSFVGPEQYF.

This rearrangement joins TRBV19 to TRBJ1-2, with TRBD1 matching 7 bases. CDR1 and CDR2 (germline): LNHDA, SQIVND (reference sequence). The junction had 16 bases not matched to a gene; V was cut back by 9 bases and J by 9 bases. This CDR3 is 14 amino acids long. DNA for the CDR3: TGTGCCAGAGTGGGGGACAGTGGGCTATTCAGCTACACCTTC. Protein: CARVGDSGLFSYTF.